This passage covers 27 T cell receptor beta chains from one sample sequenced in a study of T-cell reconstitution after alpha-beta-depleted transplantation in children. Unique molecular identifiers were incorporated during preparation of the TCRbeta library. In TCRdb, the PCR reads were re-called with MiXCR into one record per CDR3 protein. The table lists a few hundred thousand distinct CDR3 sequences, roughly 13% of them singletons. The source was PBMCs, mostly from graft donor cells, collected 360 days after TCRalphabeta/CD19-depleted stem cell transplant. The receptors originated from a male patient younger than 18 who had a stem cell transplant for acute myeloid leukemia, so the T cells may come from the graft donor.

This clonotype was recorded at least ten times. The rearrangement uses TRBV29-1 and TRBJ2-7, with 9 bases that match TRBD1. Unmatched junction bases numbered 9, after V lost 7 bases and J lost 2 bases. CDR3 size: 14 residues. Germline V gene data show CDR1 as SQVTM and CDR2 as ANQGSEA. The CDR3 coding sequence is TGCAGCGCAGCCGGGACAGGGATGGCCTACGAGCAGTACTTC. This codes for CSAAGTGMAYEQYF.

This clonotype was detected ten times or more. The rearrangement links TRBV11-2 to TRBJ2-7; no firm D call. V lost 5 bases, J lost 12 bases, and 17 bases lay in between. The CDR3 runs 12 residues. CDR1 and CDR2 (germline): SGHAT, FQNNGV. In nucleotides, the CDR3 is TGTGCCAGCAGCACCCTGTTTGGGCAGACGTACGTC. This sequence encodes CASSTLFGQTYV.

This clonotype was seen more than once but under ten times. J is TRBJ2-1 and V is TRBV9, with TRBD2 identical over 7 bases. The junction had 8 bases not matched to a gene; V was cut back by 1 base and J by 7 bases. The CDR3 spans 15 residues. Germline values: CDR1 SGDLS, CDR2 YYNGEE. The CDR3 DNA reads TGTGCCAGCAGCGTAAGGGCGGGAGCTCTGAATGAGCAGTTCTTC. Encoded protein: CASSVRAGALNEQFF.

In its sample, this clonotype was seen many times. The chain recombines TRBV15 with TRBJ2-1; 13 nucleotides match TRBD2. The V gene's germline CDR1 is LNHNV and CDR2 YYDKDF (reference sequence). This CDR3 has 16 residues. The V gene end was trimmed by 5 bases and the J gene end by 7 bases; junction bases not matched to a gene: 8. The CDR3 is CATSASLAGGWNEQFF. The DNA for the CDR3 is TGTGCCACCAGCGCCTCACTAGCGGGAGGGTGGAATGAGCAGTTCTTC.

This clonotype occurred a few times. This sequence joins TRBV6-4 and TRBJ2-5; 9 bases line up with TRBD2. Germline trimming cut 0 bases from V and 5 bases from J; bases unmatched to any gene: 4. Germline loops: CDR1 MRHNA, CDR2 SNTAGT. There are 15 residues in the CDR3. The CDR3 protein is CASSDSKAGGETQYF. CDR3 nucleotide sequence: TGTGCCAGCAGTGACTCGAAGGCGGGAGGGGAGACCCAGTACTTC.

This rearrangement joins TRBV12-3 or TRBV12-4 to TRBJ2-3, with TRBD2 identical over 8 bases. The trim removed 4 bases at V and 5 bases at J, leaving 11 bases unmatched. The CDR3 covers 16 residues. The CDR3 protein is CASSSRMTSVGDTQYF. CDR3 in DNA: TGTGCCAGCAGTTCCCGAATGACTAGCGTAGGAGATACGCAGTATTTT.

The sample holds a few counts of this clonotype. The chain couples TRBV5-1 to TRBJ1-2; 7 positions match TRBD1. This CDR3 contains 15 residues. The germline V gene encodes CDR1 SGHRS and CDR2 YFSETQ. V was clipped by 0 bases and J by 0 bases; unmatched bases: 2. Here the CDR3 reads CASSLVGTANYGYTF. The CDR3 DNA sequence: TGCGCCAGCAGCTTGGTCGGGACAGCTAACTATGGCTACACCTTC.

This clonotype was seen a handful of times. The chain has TRBV20-1 and TRBJ2-7, with a possible D match to TRBD2 (5 bases). CDR1 is DFQATT, CDR2 SNEGSKA, per germline (reference sequence). V dropped 0 bases and J dropped 0 bases, with 18 bases sitting between them. The CDR3 consists of 17 residues. DNA for the CDR3: TGCAGTGCTAGAGATTCAAGTGGACTCTCTCCCTCCTACGAGCAGTACTTC. This gives the protein CSARDSSGLSPSYEQYF.

About this clonotype: Possible read error: a much larger clone is one base away. The rearrangement links TRBV9 to TRBJ2-7; TRBD2 matches at 10 bases. The CDR3 contains 16 residues. Germline V gene data show CDR1 as SGDLS and CDR2 as YYNGEE. The CDR3: CASSEGRLAGVYGQYF. The CDR3 DNA reads TGTGCCAGCAGCGAAGGTCGGCTAGCGGGAGTCTACGGGCAGTACTTC.

This clonotype was counted only a few times. The J gene is TRBJ2-1, the V gene TRBV4-3, with 8 bases aligning to TRBD2. The CDR3 is 15 residues long. Losses at the gene ends were 4 bases for V and 6 bases for J; bases not matched to a gene: 8. The V gene's germline CDR1 is LGHNA and CDR2 YSLEER. The CDR3 nucleotides are TGCGCCAGCAGCCCGGCGGTAGCGGGGAGCAATGAGCAGTTCTTC. Translating it yields CASSPAVAGSNEQFF.

This clonotype has a count of ten or more. The V and J genes are TRBV6-2 or TRBV6-3 and TRBJ2-1; D not resolved. The CDR3 spans 17 residues. Germline lookup yields CDR1 MNHEY and CDR2 SVGEGT. With 6 bases removed from V and 2 bases from J, the gap between germline ends came to 20 bases. CDR3 DNA: TGTGCCAGCAGCACCCTTCGAGCTACTCGAACCTACAATGAGCAGTTCTTC. It encodes CASSTLRATRTYNEQFF.

The chain links TRBV7-2 to TRBJ2-7, with TRBD2 matching 9 bases. Looked up from germline, CDR1 is SGHTA and CDR2 is FQGNSA. The CDR3 loop spans 16 amino acids. Trimming cost V 4 bases and J 1 base; bases outside gene matches: 8. CDR3 in amino acids: CASSSPRLAGSYEQYF. The CDR3 bases are TGTGCCAGCAGCTCCCCCCGGCTAGCGGGGTCCTACGAGCAGTACTTC.

At least ten counts were recorded for this clonotype. The CDR3 protein is CASQGGKDTQYF. CDR3 bases: TGTGCCAGCCAGGGGGGAAAGGATACGCAGTATTTT. V and J are TRBV2 and TRBJ2-3; weak D call: TRBD1 (7 bases). The V end lost 8 bases, the J end lost 6 bases, and 12 bases lay between the germline ends. The CDR3 runs to 12 residues. CDR1 and CDR2 from the germline V gene are SNHLY and FYNNEI.

The rearrangement uses TRBV7-6 and TRBJ2-7, with D perhaps TRBD2 (5 bases). V dropped 0 bases and J dropped 6 bases, with 9 bases sitting between them. CDR3 size: 13 residues. Germline V gene data show CDR1 as SGHVS and CDR2 as FNYEAQ. The CDR3 coding sequence is TGTGCCAGCAGCTTAGCGCGAGAGGGCGAGCAGTACTTC. As protein: CASSLAREGEQYF.

This clonotype was seen a few times. The chain couples TRBV10-3 to TRBJ2-5, with TRBD2 matching 10 bases. With 2 bases clipped from V and 1 base from J, the junction kept 10 bases outside the gene matches. CDR3 size: 18 residues. Germline loops: CDR1 ENHRY, CDR2 SYGVKD. In DNA, the CDR3 is TGTGCCATCAGTGAGGGAATAGCGGGAGGTTCTTTCCAAGAGACCCAGTACTTC. Translation: CAISEGIAGGSFQETQYF.

This rearrangement joins TRBV4-3 to TRBJ2-3; 9 positions agree with TRBD2. Trimming removed 2 bases from V and 4 bases from J; junction bases left unmatched: 7. The CDR3 is 16 residues long. Germline V gene data show CDR1 as LGHNA and CDR2 as YSLEER. CDR3 in DNA: TGCGCCAGCAGCCAACCACTTAGCGGGAGCCCAGATACGCAGTATTTT. The encoded protein is CASSQPLSGSPDTQYF.

The chain uses TRBV6-2 or TRBV6-3 and TRBJ2-4; the match to TRBD2 covers 7 bases. This CDR3 has 20 residues. Losses at the gene ends were 5 bases for V and 0 bases for J; bases not matched to a gene: 19. Germline lookup yields CDR1 MNHEY and CDR2 SVGEGT. The CDR3: CASSTPGGGRDALAKNIQYF. Here the CDR3 DNA reads TGTGCCAGCAGTACACCGGGGGGAGGCAGGGATGCTCTAGCCAAAAACATTCAGTACTTC.

This clonotype was seen a handful of times. The V gene is TRBV10-3, the J gene TRBJ2-3, with no clear D. The CDR3 covers 14 residues. Germline V gene sequence: CDR1 ENHRY, CDR2 SYGVKD. V lost 5 bases, J lost 2 bases, and 11 bases lay in between. CDR3 DNA sequence: TGTGCCATCAGTTGGGCAGACTTCACAGATACGCAGTATTTT. Protein sequence: CAISWADFTDTQYF.

The chain employs TRBV20-1 and TRBJ2-2; D uncertain. Trimming took 3 bases from V and 7 from J, leaving 15 bases between them. The CDR3 covers 14 residues. CDR1 and CDR2 from the germline V gene are DFQATT and SNEGSKA (reference sequence). This CDR3 reads CSARSLNGIGELFF. DNA for the CDR3: TGCAGTGCTAGGAGCCTAAATGGGATCGGGGAGCTGTTTTTT.

In this sample, this clonotype turned up a few times. This chain uses TRBV7-9 with TRBJ2-7; D gene ambiguous. V was shortened by 5 bases and J by 5 bases, with 22 bases between the two germline ends. Germline CDR1 and CDR2: SEHNR and FQNEAQ (reference sequence). The CDR3 covers 16 residues. This CDR3 is CASSMEPGRGLHEQYF. In DNA, the CDR3 is TGTGCCAGCAGCATGGAACCCGGCAGAGGCCTCCACGAGCAGTACTTC. Drawing the rest from reference TRBV7-9 and TRBJ2-7, the complete variable domain is DTGVSQNPRHKITKRGQNVTFRCDPISEHNRLYWYRQTLGQGPEFLTYFQNEAQLEKSRLLSDRFSAERPKGSFSTLEIQRTEQGDSAMYLCASSMEPGRGLHEQYFGPGTRLTVT.

The chain couples TRBV4-3 to TRBJ1-1; a possible D gene is TRBD1 (5 bases). Germline V gene lookup returns CDR1 LGHNA and CDR2 YSLEER. The CDR3 consists of 14 residues. V shed 4 bases and J shed 3 bases, with 12 bases lying between them. The CDR3 sequence: CASSLGGSYTEAFF. In DNA form, the CDR3 reads TGCGCCAGCAGCCTCGGGGGGTCCTACACTGAAGCTTTCTTT.

The rearrangement links TRBV27 to TRBJ2-3; a weak D match, TRBD2 (5 bases). Per germline, CDR1 MNHEY and CDR2 SMNVEV (reference sequence). This CDR3 comprises 12 residues. Trimming cost V 7 bases and J 3 bases, with 8 bases left between them. CDR3 in amino acids: CASIGETDTQYF. CDR3 bases: TGTGCCAGCATCGGGGAAACAGATACGCAGTATTTT.

This clonotype was picked up a small number of times. This chain joins TRBV20-1 and TRBJ2-1, with 8 nucleotides matching TRBD2. The J segment lost 2 bases and the V segment lost 0 bases, leaving 3 bases of the junction unmatched. Germline CDR1 is DFQATT and CDR2 is SNEGSKA (reference sequence). The length of the CDR3 is 15 residues. CDR3 protein: CSARDDGRAYNEQFF. The DNA of the CDR3 is TGCAGTGCTAGAGATGACGGGAGGGCCTACAATGAGCAGTTCTTC.

This clonotype has at least ten counts. V gene TRBV20-1 combines with J gene TRBJ2-4; D may correspond to TRBD1 or TRBD2 (6 bases each). Germline V gene data show CDR1 as DFQATT and CDR2 as SNEGSKA (reference sequence). V lost 0 bases, J lost 0 bases, and 24 bases lay in between. CDR3 length: 20 amino acids. CDR3 sequence: CSARDRGGSGKVIAKNIQYF. The CDR3 region has the DNA TGCAGTGCTAGAGATAGAGGGGGTAGCGGAAAAGTTATAGCCAAAAACATTCAGTACTTC.

This clonotype has more than one count but fewer than ten. CDR3: CSGAKETQYF. CDR3 sequence (DNA): TGCAGCGGCGCCAAAGAGACCCAGTACTTC. V is TRBV29-1 and J is TRBJ2-5; D not resolved. The CDR3 runs 10 residues. Germline CDR1 SQVTM, CDR2 ANQGSEA. V lost 7 bases to trimming and J lost 3 bases, with 6 bases between them.

The rearrangement links TRBV7-9 to TRBJ2-3; unclear D gene. Germline V gene sequence: CDR1 SEHNR, CDR2 FQNEAQ (reference sequence). The germline V and J ends were trimmed by 5 bases and 10 bases, with 22 bases remaining between them. The CDR3 is 15 residues long. CDR3: CASSPPVPPEVAQYF. CDR3 in DNA: TGTGCCAGCAGCCCACCGGTGCCCCCAGAGGTTGCGCAGTATTTT.

This clonotype showed up just a few times. The V gene is TRBV9, the J gene TRBJ2-2; D might be TRBD1 (6 bases). Trimming stripped 5 bases from V and 2 bases from J, with 16 bases between. The CDR3 loop spans 16 amino acids. Germline-derived CDR1 and CDR2 are SGDLS and YYNGEE. The CDR3: CASRVGANTNTGELFF. The CDR3 DNA sequence: TGTGCCAGCAGGGTGGGGGCTAATACTAACACCGGGGAGCTGTTTTTT.